The 21 T cell receptor beta chains below come from one sample, sequenced in a study of cytomegalovirus exposure and HLA in healthy donors. Clones were read by immunoSEQ multiplex PCR, and TCRdb kept only the in-frame ones, dropping some. The sample records 90,000 to 130,000 clones, around nine tenths being singletons. Specimen: PBMCs. The receptors were gathered from a woman aged 25 to 39 in good health and CMV-seropositive.

This chain connects TRBV27 to TRBJ1-5, with TRBD1 as a possible D gene (5 bases). Trimming stripped 0 bases from V and 11 bases from J, with 17 bases between. Germline CDR1 reads MNHEY; CDR2 reads SMNVEV (reference sequence). The CDR3 loop spans 15 amino acids. The CDR3, as DNA: TGTGCCAGCAGTTTATCTTCCTCCTACAGGATGGCCCAGCATTTT. It is translated as CASSLSSSYRMAQHF.

The table lists this clone with a few counts. The genes are TRBV11-2 and TRBJ2-7; D gene unclear. V lost 1 base and J 4 bases, leaving 8 bases between the germline ends. The CDR3 loop spans 13 amino acids. Germline lookup yields CDR1 SGHAT and CDR2 FQNNGV. CDR3 amino acids: CASSLVIAYEQYF. CDR3 nucleotides: TGTGCCAGCAGCTTAGTCATAGCTTACGAGCAGTACTTC.

The chain recombines TRBV27 with TRBJ2-7; a possible D gene is TRBD2 (6 bases). This CDR3 region has 15 residues. V was cut by 3 bases and J by 5 bases, with 17 bases left in between. Germline CDR1 and CDR2: MNHEY and SMNVEV (reference sequence). The CDR3 DNA reads TGTGCCAGCAGTTTCGACCGAACGCGGGGCCACGAGCAGTACTTC. Translating gives CASSFDRTRGHEQYF.

The chain employs TRBV6-5 and TRBJ2-1; D unresolved. From germline, CDR1 is MNHEY and CDR2 SVGAGI. Trimming cost V 0 bases and J 0 bases, with 9 bases left between them. This CDR3 contains 16 residues. The CDR3 protein is CASSYSTPDSYNEQFF. In DNA form, the CDR3 reads TGTGCCAGCAGTTACTCGACACCAGACTCCTACAATGAGCAGTTCTTC.

The chain joins TRBV5-6 to TRBJ2-1; D is ambiguous. The V gene's germline CDR1 is SGHDT and CDR2 YYEEEE. V was trimmed by 0 bases and J by 9 bases, leaving 4 bases between them. This CDR3 region has 11 residues. The chain's CDR3 is CASSLAFEQFF. CDR3 bases: TGTGCCAGCAGCTTGGCCTTTGAGCAGTTCTTC.

The V call is TRBV7-8, the J call TRBJ2-3, with TRBD2 matching over 11 bases. The CDR3 has 18 residues. In germline, CDR1 is SGHVS, CDR2 FQNEAQ. Trimming at V came to 5 bases and at J to 2 bases, leaving 12 bases not matched to a gene. The CDR3 loop is CASSPVGLAVDFTDTQYF. CDR3 in DNA: TGTGCCAGCAGCCCAGTGGGACTAGCGGTGGATTTCACAGATACGCAGTATTTT.

This clone was seen only once. The V gene is TRBV7-2, the J gene TRBJ2-7; 10 bases fit TRBD2. Germline V gene sequence: CDR1 SGHTA, CDR2 FQGNSA. The CDR3 is 16 residues long. The V and J ends lost 1 base and 5 bases, in that order; junction bases with no gene match: 8. CDR3 bases: TGTGCCAGCAGCTTAGTGGCTAGCGGGGGAGGCGACGAGCAGTACTTC. The encoded protein is CASSLVASGGGDEQYF.

This sequence joins TRBV7-6 and TRBJ2-1, with TRBD2 matching 9 bases. CDR1 is SGHVS, CDR2 FNYEAQ, per germline. V was clipped by 5 bases and J by 8 bases; unmatched bases: 19. CDR3 length equals 18 residues. The CDR3 region is CASSTPSVASGRSDEQFF. Here the CDR3 DNA reads TGTGCCAGCAGCACCCCCTCAGTCGCCAGCGGGAGGTCGGATGAGCAGTTCTTC.

The chain is built from TRBV29-1 and TRBJ1-1; 10 bases line up with TRBD1. There are 17 residues in the CDR3. With V trimmed by 6 bases and J by 4 bases, 17 bases remained unmatched. Germline V gene lookup returns CDR1 SQVTM and CDR2 ANQGSEA. In nucleotides, the CDR3 is TGCAGCGTCTCAGGTGGGGACAGGGGATGGGGTAGCACTGAAGCTTTCTTT. The encoded protein is CSVSGGDRGWGSTEAFF. Using reference TRBV29-1 and TRBJ1-1 for the parts outside the CDR3, the full variable domain is SAVISQKPSRDICQRGTSLTIQCQVDSQVTMMFWYRQQPGQSLTLIATANQGSEATYESGFVIDKFPISRPNLTFSTLTVSNMSPEDSSIYLCSVSGGDRGWGSTEAFFGQGTRLTVV.

The CDR3 region is CASSHRDTPDTEAFF. CDR3 bases: TGCGCCAGCAGCCATCGGGACACACCGGACACTGAAGCTTTCTTT. The chain carries TRBV4-1 and TRBJ1-1, with D perhaps matching TRBD1 (6 bases). The length of the CDR3 is 15 residues. Trimming cost V 3 bases and J 3 bases, with 14 bases left between them. In germline, CDR1 is MGHRA, CDR2 YSYEKL.

This rearrangement joins TRBV6-4 to TRBJ2-1, with 12 bases fitting TRBD2. Trimming cost V 3 bases and J 4 bases; bases outside gene matches: 1. This CDR3 has 15 residues. Germline-derived CDR1 and CDR2 are MRHNA and SNTAGT. The DNA of the CDR3 is TGTGCCAGCAGTGAGACTAGCGGGGGTTACAATGAGCAGTTCTTC. Translated: CASSETSGGYNEQFF.

CDR3: CASSRQPQGSKTYEQYF. The CDR3 bases are TGCGCCAGCAGTCGACAACCGCAGGGCTCCAAGACCTACGAGCAGTACTTC. V usage is TRBV5-1 and J usage is TRBJ2-7; a weak D match, TRBD1 (5 bases). CDR1 SGHRS and CDR2 YFSETQ come from the germline V gene. V dropped 5 bases and J dropped 2 bases, with 23 bases sitting between them. The CDR3 contains 17 residues.

This clone was seen only once. V usage is TRBV7-2 and J usage is TRBJ1-5, with 9 bases fitting TRBD1. The CDR3 loop spans 15 amino acids. The V gene's germline CDR1 is SGHTA and CDR2 FQGNSA. J gave up 7 bases and V 4 bases, and 8 bases lay outside the gene matches. The CDR3, as DNA: TGTGCCAGCAGCTCACAGGGGGCCTTGAACCAGCCCCAGCATTTT. This codes for CASSSQGALNQPQHF.

The gene calls are TRBV4-3 and TRBJ2-4; 8 bases align to TRBD2. From germline, CDR1 is LGHNA and CDR2 YSLEER. This CDR3 is built from 19 residues. The V gene end was trimmed by 0 bases and the J gene end by 0 bases; junction bases not matched to a gene: 10. CDR3 residues: CASSQDVGRASLAKNIQYF. The CDR3 bases are TGCGCCAGCAGCCAAGATGTCGGGAGGGCGAGTTTAGCCAAAAACATTCAGTACTTC.

This chain uses TRBV7-8 with TRBJ1-2, with 7 bases matching TRBD1. Germline assignment: CDR1 SGHVS and CDR2 FQNEAQ. This CDR3 region has 14 residues. The junction had 4 bases not matched to a gene; V was cut back by 2 bases and J by 4 bases. DNA for the CDR3: TGTGCCAGCAGCTTAACCGGGACAGCCTATGGCTACACCTTC. Its translation is CASSLTGTAYGYTF.

The chain links TRBV4-2 to TRBJ1-5; 9 bases agree with TRBD1. Unmatched junction bases numbered 7, after V lost 1 base and J lost 6 bases. Per germline, CDR1 LGHNA and CDR2 YNFKEQ. The CDR3 sequence is 16 residues long. Written as DNA, the CDR3 is TGTGCCAGCAGCCAAGGGACAGGGGAAGATGTTCAGCCCCAGCATTTT. It translates to CASSQGTGEDVQPQHF.

CDR3 amino acids: CASGPGSSTDTQYF. The CDR3 region has the DNA TGTGCTAGTGGCCCAGGGTCAAGCACAGATACGCAGTATTTT. The chain couples TRBV12-5 to TRBJ2-3; a possible D gene is TRBD1 (5 bases). CDR3 size: 14 residues. Between the trimmed V and J ends, which lost 6 bases and 0 bases, there was a span of 10 bases. Germline-derived CDR1 and CDR2 are LGHNT and FRNRAP.

The chain carries TRBV30 and TRBJ1-1; D uncertain. The germline V and J ends were trimmed by 3 bases and 4 bases, with 12 bases remaining between them. The CDR3 extends over 13 amino acids. Germline CDR1 reads GTSNPN; CDR2 reads SVGIG (reference sequence). In DNA, the CDR3 is TGTGCCTGGAGACCCCCGGGGAGCACTGAAGCTTTCTTT. This encodes CAWRPPGSTEAFF.

CDR3 residues: CASKRTGGTEAFF. Written as DNA, the CDR3 is TGTGCCAGCAAAAGGACGGGGGGGACTGAAGCTTTCTTT. The chain links TRBV25-1 to TRBJ1-1; tentative D call: TRBD1 (5 bases). Germline V CDR1 and CDR2: MGHDK, SYGVNS. V was pared by 7 bases and J by 5 bases, with 14 bases between. CDR3 length: 13 residues.

V usage is TRBV7-9 and J usage is TRBJ2-2, with 10 bases lining up with TRBD1. CDR3 length equals 16 residues. V was pared by 5 bases and J by 5 bases, with 8 bases of the junction left unmatched. The germline CDR1 and CDR2 sequences are SEHNR and FQNEAQ (reference sequence). This CDR3 reads CASSPPTGGLTGELFF. In DNA, the CDR3 is TGTGCCAGCAGCCCACCGACAGGGGGCTTGACCGGGGAGCTGTTTTTT.

The CDR3 DNA follows: TGCGCCAGCAGCTTTTCGGGACAGGGGACGACCGGGGAGCTGTTTTTT. It specifies CASSFSGQGTTGELFF. The chain couples TRBV5-1 to TRBJ2-2, with 10 positions matching TRBD1. CDR1 is SGHRS and CDR2 is YFSETQ in the germline V gene. The CDR3 consists of 16 residues. V was pared by 2 bases and J by 5 bases, with 6 bases of the junction left unmatched.